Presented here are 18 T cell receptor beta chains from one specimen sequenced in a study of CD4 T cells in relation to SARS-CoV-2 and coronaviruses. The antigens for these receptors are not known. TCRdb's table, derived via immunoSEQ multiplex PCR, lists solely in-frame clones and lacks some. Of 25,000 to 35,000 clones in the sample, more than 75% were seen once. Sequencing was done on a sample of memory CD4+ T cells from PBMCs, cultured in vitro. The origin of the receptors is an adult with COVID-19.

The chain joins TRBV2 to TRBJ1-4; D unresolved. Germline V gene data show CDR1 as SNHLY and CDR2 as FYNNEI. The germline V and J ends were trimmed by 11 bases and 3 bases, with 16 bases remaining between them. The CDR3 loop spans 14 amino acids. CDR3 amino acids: CAGAFISANEKLFF. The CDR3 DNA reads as TGTGCCGGAGCATTCATCTCGGCTAATGAAAAACTGTTTTTT. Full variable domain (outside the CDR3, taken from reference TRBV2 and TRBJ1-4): EPEVTQTPSHQVTQMGQEVILRCVPISNHLYFYWYRQILGQKVEFLVSFYNNEISEKSEIFDDQFSVERPDGSNFTLKIRSTKLEDSAMYFCAGAFISANEKLFFGSGTQLSVL.

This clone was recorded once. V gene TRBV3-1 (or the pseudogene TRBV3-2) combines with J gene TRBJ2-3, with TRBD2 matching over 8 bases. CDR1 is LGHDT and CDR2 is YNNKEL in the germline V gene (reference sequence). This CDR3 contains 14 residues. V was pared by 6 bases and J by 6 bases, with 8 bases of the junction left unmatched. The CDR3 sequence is CASSRPGLGDTQYF. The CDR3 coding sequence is TGTGCCAGCAGTAGACCGGGACTAGGGGATACGCAGTATTTT.

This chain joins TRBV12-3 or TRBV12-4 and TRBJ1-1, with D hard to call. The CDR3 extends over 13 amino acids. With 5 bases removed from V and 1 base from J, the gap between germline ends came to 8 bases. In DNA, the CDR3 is TGTGCCAGCAGTATCCGGGAGAACACTGAAGCTTTCTTT. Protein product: CASSIRENTEAFF.

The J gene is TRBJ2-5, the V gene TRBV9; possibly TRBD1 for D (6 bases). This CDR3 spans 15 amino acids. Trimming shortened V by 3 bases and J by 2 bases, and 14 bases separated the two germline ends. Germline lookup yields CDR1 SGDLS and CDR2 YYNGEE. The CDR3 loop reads CASSAQTGRQETQYF. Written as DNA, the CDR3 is TGTGCCAGCAGCGCCCAGACAGGACGGCAAGAGACCCAGTACTTC.

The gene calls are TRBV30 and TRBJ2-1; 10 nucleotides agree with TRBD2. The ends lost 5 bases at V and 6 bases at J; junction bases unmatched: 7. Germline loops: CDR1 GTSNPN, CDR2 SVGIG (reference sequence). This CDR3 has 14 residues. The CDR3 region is CAWETSGKGNEQFF. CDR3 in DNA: TGTGCCTGGGAAACTAGCGGGAAGGGCAATGAGCAGTTCTTC.

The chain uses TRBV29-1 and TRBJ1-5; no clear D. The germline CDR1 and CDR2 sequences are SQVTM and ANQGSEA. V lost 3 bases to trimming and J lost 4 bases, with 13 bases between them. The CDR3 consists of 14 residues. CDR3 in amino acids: CSVENGRENQPQHF. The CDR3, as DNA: TGCAGCGTTGAGAACGGCCGGGAAAATCAGCCCCAGCATTTT.

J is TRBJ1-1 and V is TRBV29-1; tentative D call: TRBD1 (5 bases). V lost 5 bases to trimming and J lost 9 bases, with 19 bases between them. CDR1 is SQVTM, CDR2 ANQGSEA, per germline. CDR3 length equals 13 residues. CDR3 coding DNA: TGCAGCGTTTCCCTGACCGGGACTACAAAAGCTTTCTTT. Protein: CSVSLTGTTKAFF.

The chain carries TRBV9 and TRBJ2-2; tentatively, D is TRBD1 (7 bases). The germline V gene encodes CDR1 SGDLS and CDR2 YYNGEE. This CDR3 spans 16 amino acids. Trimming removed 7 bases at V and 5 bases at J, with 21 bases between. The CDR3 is CASGEFSGGQTGELFF. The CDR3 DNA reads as TGTGCCAGCGGGGAATTCTCAGGGGGGCAAACCGGGGAGCTGTTTTTT.

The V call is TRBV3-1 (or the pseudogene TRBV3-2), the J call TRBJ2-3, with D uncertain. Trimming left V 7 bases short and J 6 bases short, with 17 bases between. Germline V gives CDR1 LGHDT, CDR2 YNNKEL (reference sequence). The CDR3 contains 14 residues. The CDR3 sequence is CASTGATKGDTQYF. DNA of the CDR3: TGTGCCAGCACTGGAGCGACCAAAGGGGATACGCAGTATTTT.

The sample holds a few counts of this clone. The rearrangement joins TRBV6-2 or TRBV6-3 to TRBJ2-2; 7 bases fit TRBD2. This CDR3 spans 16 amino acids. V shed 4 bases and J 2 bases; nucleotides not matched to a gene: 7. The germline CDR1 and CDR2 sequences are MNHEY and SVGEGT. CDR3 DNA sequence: TGTGCCAGCAGTTCCCTTAAAGCGGGAAACACCGGGGAGCTGTTTTTT. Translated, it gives CASSSLKAGNTGELFF.

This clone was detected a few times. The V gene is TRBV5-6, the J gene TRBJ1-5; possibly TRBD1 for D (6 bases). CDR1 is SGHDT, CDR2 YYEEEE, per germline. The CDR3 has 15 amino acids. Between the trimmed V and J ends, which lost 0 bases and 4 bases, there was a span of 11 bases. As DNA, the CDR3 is TGTGCCAGCAGCTTGGGGCGGACAGTAAATCAGCCCCAGCATTTT. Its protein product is CASSLGRTVNQPQHF.

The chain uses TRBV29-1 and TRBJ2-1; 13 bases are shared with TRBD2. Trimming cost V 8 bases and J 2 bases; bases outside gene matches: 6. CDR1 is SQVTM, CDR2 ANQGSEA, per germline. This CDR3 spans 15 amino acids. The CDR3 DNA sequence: TGCAGCATACTAGCGGGAGGGGGTCCCTACAATGAGCAGTTCTTC. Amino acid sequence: CSILAGGGPYNEQFF.

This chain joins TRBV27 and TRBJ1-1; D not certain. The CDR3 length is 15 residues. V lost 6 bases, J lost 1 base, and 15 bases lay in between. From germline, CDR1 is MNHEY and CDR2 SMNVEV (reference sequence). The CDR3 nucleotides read TGTGCCAGCAGACCAGAGCCCGGGAGGAACACTGAAGCTTTCTTT. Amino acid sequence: CASRPEPGRNTEAFF.

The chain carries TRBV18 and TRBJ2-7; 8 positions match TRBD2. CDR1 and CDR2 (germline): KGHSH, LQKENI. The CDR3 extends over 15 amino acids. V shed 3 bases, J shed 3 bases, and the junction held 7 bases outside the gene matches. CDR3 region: CASSPGLAGSYEQYF. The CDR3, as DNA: TGTGCCAGCTCACCGGGGCTAGCGGGTAGCTACGAGCAGTACTTC.

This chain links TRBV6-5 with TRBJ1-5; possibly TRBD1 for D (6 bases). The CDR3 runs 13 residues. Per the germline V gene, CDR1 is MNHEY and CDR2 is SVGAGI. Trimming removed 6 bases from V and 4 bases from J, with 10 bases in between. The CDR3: CASSRQVNQPQHF. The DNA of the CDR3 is TGTGCCAGCAGCCGACAGGTTAATCAGCCCCAGCATTTT.

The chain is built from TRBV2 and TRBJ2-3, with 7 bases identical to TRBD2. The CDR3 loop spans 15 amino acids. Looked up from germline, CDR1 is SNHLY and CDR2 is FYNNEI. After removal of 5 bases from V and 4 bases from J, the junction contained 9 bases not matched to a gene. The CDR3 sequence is CASSSLGGSADTQYF. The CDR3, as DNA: TGTGCCAGCAGTTCCCTAGGCGGGAGTGCAGATACGCAGTATTTT.

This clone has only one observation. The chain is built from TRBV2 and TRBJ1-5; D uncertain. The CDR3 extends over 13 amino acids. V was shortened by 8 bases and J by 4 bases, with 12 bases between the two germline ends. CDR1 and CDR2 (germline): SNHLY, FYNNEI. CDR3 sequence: CASWAGWNQPQHF. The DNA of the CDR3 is TGTGCCAGCTGGGCTGGCTGGAATCAGCCCCAGCATTTT.

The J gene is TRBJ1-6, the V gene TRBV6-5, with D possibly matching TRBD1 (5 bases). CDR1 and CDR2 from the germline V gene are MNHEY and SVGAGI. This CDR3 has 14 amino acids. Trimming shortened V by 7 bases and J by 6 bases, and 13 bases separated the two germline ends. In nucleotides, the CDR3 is TGTGCCAGCAACGAAAGGGGTGGTAATTCACCCCTCCACTTT. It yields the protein CASNERGGNSPLHF.